The clone carrying this TCR beta chain was counted only a few times. Its antigen is currently unknown. Trimming removed 4 bases from V and 6 bases from J, with 31 bases in between. CDR3 length: 20 residues. Germline CDR1 reads LNHDA; CDR2 reads SQIVND (reference sequence). The data derive from a study of radiation and T cells in renal cell carcinoma. Study results and limitations: Pretreatment tumor biopsies were lacking, so baseline clonotypes are unknown. In blood, top tumor clones expanded by 2 weeks, shrinking by 4.

Repertoires were generated with immunoSEQ multiplex PCR, while TCRdb's copy carries only in-frame clones and drops some. The profile shows 150,000 to 200,000 clones, 88% of them singletons. Stated time point: blood 4 weeks post-SBRT, at nephrectomy. The treatment here: 15 Gy SBRT to primary tumor, nephrectomy 4 weeks later. Serial blood draws occurred at baseline and 2 and 4 weeks post-SBRT. This renal cell carcinoma was of the clear cell type. This clonotype was obtained from a woman aged 50 to 65 with renal cell carcinoma. The specimen was blood, collected from a patient whose treatment included radiotherapy and nephrectomy. The gene calls are TRBV19 and TRBJ1-5, with D possibly matching TRBD1 (5 bases). Written as DNA, the CDR3 is TGTGCCAGTAGTACTACTTCTCCGGGACGGTCATCATGGGGGAGTCAGCCCCAGCATTTT. Its protein is CASSTTSPGRSSWGSQPQHF.